The 26 T cell receptor beta chains below come from one sample, sequenced in a study of glioma-infiltrating T cells. The iRepertoire nested amplicon-rescue multiplex PCR amplified TCR alpha and beta CDR3s from RNA. TCRdb re-called the multiplex PCR reads through MiXCR, storing one row per CDR3 protein. The sample lists about 130,000 distinct CDR3 sequences, 20% to 25% occurring once. The specimen sequenced was glioma tissue, nonneoplastic brain tissue, or PBMCs (not recorded which). The source of these receptors is a human donor with low-grade glioma or glioblastoma, undergoing nonglioma brain surgery, or in good health (not recorded which).

The chain recombines TRBV28 with TRBJ2-7, with D uncertain. This CDR3 is built from 15 residues. Trimming shortened V by 4 bases and J by 1 base, and 14 bases separated the two germline ends. The V gene's germline CDR1 is MDHEN and CDR2 SYDVKM. The CDR3: CASSSERVRSYEQYV. The CDR3 region has the DNA TGTGCCAGCAGTTCGGAACGGGTTCGATCCTACGAGCAGTACGTC.

This rearrangement joins TRBV7-2 to TRBJ1-3, with a weak D call TRBD1 (5 bases). V lost 4 bases to trimming and J lost 8 bases, with 12 bases between them. Germline loops: CDR1 SGHTA, CDR2 FQGNSA. CDR3 length: 13 amino acids. The CDR3 loop is CASSWAVGDTIYF. CDR3 DNA: TGTGCCAGCAGCTGGGCCGTGGGGGACACCATATATTTT.

This clonotype appeared many times. The genes are TRBV6-2 or TRBV6-3 and TRBJ2-7; TRBD1 agrees at 8 bases. The CDR3 loop spans 15 amino acids. V was pared by 6 bases and J by 2 bases, with 9 bases of the junction left unmatched. Germline-derived CDR1 and CDR2 are MNHEY and SVGEGT. CDR3 DNA sequence: TGTGCCAGCAGAGCGGACAGGGCCTCTACCTACGAGCAGTACGTC. Protein sequence: CASRADRASTYEQYV.

This clonotype was observed a handful of times. The chain carries TRBV28 and TRBJ2-1; 10 bases align to TRBD2. Per the germline V gene, CDR1 is MDHEN and CDR2 is SYDVKM. The CDR3 consists of 16 residues. J was trimmed by 7 bases and V by 1 base; bases with no gene match: 7. CDR3 protein: CASSLSSGGASNEQFF. CDR3 DNA: TGTGCCAGCAGTTTATCAAGCGGGGGGGCGAGTAATGAGCAGTTCTTC. The variable domain in full, with the rest retrieved from reference TRBV28 and TRBJ2-1, is DVKVTQSSRYLVKRTGEKVFLECVQDMDHENMFWYRQDPGLGLRLIYFSYDVKMKEKGDIPEGYSVSREKKERFSLILESASTNQTSMYLCASSLSSGGASNEQFFGPGTRLTVL.

The chain joins TRBV12-3 or TRBV12-4 to TRBJ2-1; D unclear. The CDR3 is 10 residues long. V dropped 1 base and J dropped 11 bases, with 3 bases sitting between them. CDR3: CASSLVQQFF. In DNA, the CDR3 is TGTGCCAGCAGTTTAGTTCAGCAGTTCTTC.

A few counts support this clonotype. The chain couples TRBV2 to TRBJ2-1; TRBD2 might be the D (5 bases). The CDR3 sequence is 11 residues long. Germline V lookup: CDR1 SNHLY, CDR2 FYNNEI. The V end lost 7 bases, the J end lost 9 bases, and 10 bases lay between the germline ends. The DNA for the CDR3 is TGTGCCAGCAACCCGAGCGGTGAGCAGTTCTTC. Translating it yields CASNPSGEQFF.

V is TRBV6-2 or TRBV6-3 and J is TRBJ2-1, with D possibly TRBD1 on 5 matching bases. The germline gives CDR1 MNHEY, CDR2 SVGEGT. Trimming cost V 7 bases and J 2 bases, with 9 bases left between them. The CDR3 is 13 residues long. CDR3 in amino acids: CASIGATYNEQFF. As DNA, the CDR3 is TGTGCCAGCATTGGGGCCACCTACAATGAGCAGTTCTTC.

This chain joins TRBV28 and TRBJ1-2, with a weak D call TRBD1 (6 bases). Germline loops: CDR1 MDHEN, CDR2 SYDVKM. Between the trimmed V and J ends, which lost 6 bases and 8 bases, there was a span of 16 bases. The length of the CDR3 is 13 residues. CDR3 bases: TGTGCCAGCAGGCCCCCACAGGGTTCCGGCTACACCTTC. Translating gives CASRPPQGSGYTF.

This clonotype occurred a few times. V gene TRBV14 combines with J gene TRBJ2-7; D is unresolved. Trimming stripped 1 base from V and 3 bases from J, with 4 bases between. Germline lookup yields CDR1 SGHDN and CDR2 FVKESK. The CDR3 spans 12 residues. The CDR3 reads CASSQVIYEQYV. The CDR3 DNA is TGTGCCAGCAGCCAAGTAATCTACGAGCAGTACGTC.

This clonotype has a count of ten or more. The J gene is TRBJ1-1, the V gene TRBV6-1; no clear D gene. V was clipped by 4 bases and J by 2 bases, with 14 bases between them. The V gene's germline CDR1 is MNHNS and CDR2 SASEGT. The CDR3 runs 15 residues. CDR3 sequence: CASSGQGPPNTEAFF. CDR3 in DNA: TGTGCCAGCAGTGGGCAAGGACCCCCTAACACTGAAGCTTTCTTT.

This clonotype was observed many times. The J gene is TRBJ2-3, the V gene TRBV6-1, with a tentative D call TRBD2 (6 bases). Germline V gene sequence: CDR1 MNHNS, CDR2 SASEGT. The CDR3 sequence is 16 residues long. With 6 bases removed from V and 0 bases from J, the gap between germline ends came to 16 bases. DNA of the CDR3: TGTGCCAGCAGCTTCCCCTTAGCGGCTAGCACAGATACGCAGTATTTT. Its translation is CASSFPLAASTDTQYF.

Points on this clonotype: The final CDR3 position lacks the conserved phenylalanine or tryptophan, pointing to a likely read error. The CDR3 is CASSFQGPSSPLHL. The CDR3, as DNA: TGTGCCAGCAGCTTCCAGGGTCCCAGTTCACCCCTCCACCTT. The chain recombines TRBV7-6 with TRBJ1-6; D is possibly TRBD1 (5 bases). The CDR3 runs to 14 residues. Germline V gene data show CDR1 as SGHVS and CDR2 as FNYEAQ. V was pared by 3 bases and J by 9 bases, with 12 bases between.

This clonotype showed up just a few times. The CDR3: CATMDPYYGYTF. CDR3 nucleotide sequence: TGTGCCACGATGGACCCATACTATGGCTACACCTTC. The chain joins TRBV24-1 to TRBJ1-2; the D is unclear. Trimming pared 10 bases from V and 3 bases from J, leaving 11 bases between. This CDR3 is built from 12 residues. Germline-derived CDR1 and CDR2 are KGHDR and SFDVKD.

The table lists this clonotype with many counts. J is TRBJ2-5 and V is TRBV24-1; TRBD2 is a possible D gene (5 bases). This CDR3 is built from 13 residues. Looked up from germline, CDR1 is KGHDR and CDR2 is SFDVKD. The germline V and J ends were trimmed by 2 bases and 5 bases, with 8 bases remaining between them. The CDR3 loop is CATSDSREETQYF. The CDR3 coding sequence is TGTGCCACCAGTGATTCGAGGGAGGAGACCCAGTACTTC.

The chain combines TRBV20-1 with TRBJ2-7, with TRBD1 identical over 8 bases. Germline CDR1 and CDR2: DFQATT and SNEGSKA (reference sequence). Losses at the gene ends were 5 bases for V and 7 bases for J; bases not matched to a gene: 4. This CDR3 region has 11 residues. In DNA, the CDR3 is TGCAGTGCTCAACAGGGGGAGGAGCAGTACGTC. It translates to CSAQQGEEQYV.

About this clonotype: A single base separates this from a much larger clone, so it may be a read error. The rearrangement uses TRBV6-6 and TRBJ1-4; possibly TRBD1 for D (6 bases). CDR1 and CDR2 from the germline V gene are MNHNY and SVGAGI (reference sequence). The CDR3 is 14 residues long. The CDR3 nucleotides are TGTGCCAGCAGTTACAACAGGGAAAGTGAAAAACTGCTTTTT. As protein: CASSYNRESEKLLF.

The rearrangement links TRBV19 to TRBJ2-2, with D possibly matching TRBD1 (6 bases). The V gene lost 8 bases and the J gene lost 1 base, with 11 bases spanning the gap. This CDR3 region has 14 residues. From germline, CDR1 is LNHDA and CDR2 SQIVND (reference sequence). CDR3 DNA: TGTGCCAGTGGGCAGGACAGGAACACCGGGGAGCTGTTTTTT. The encoded protein is CASGQDRNTGELFF.

This clonotype appeared a few times. V and J are TRBV28 and TRBJ2-3; 9 bases match TRBD2. J lost 4 bases, V lost 6 bases, and 8 bases had no gene match. CDR3 length: 15 residues. Per the germline V gene, CDR1 is MDHEN and CDR2 is SYDVKM. In DNA, the CDR3 is TGTGCCAGCAGCCCCCAAATAGCGGGGGCAGATACGCAGTATTTT. Its protein is CASSPQIAGADTQYF.

The chain has TRBV19 and TRBJ2-3, with 9 bases matching TRBD2. The length of the CDR3 is 16 residues. Losses at the gene ends were 3 bases for V and 2 bases for J; bases not matched to a gene: 6. Germline CDR1 reads LNHDA; CDR2 reads SQIVND (reference sequence). CDR3 amino acids: CASSIELAGFTDTQYF. CDR3 DNA: TGTGCCAGTAGTATCGAGCTAGCGGGATTCACAGATACGCAGTATTTT.

The rearrangement links TRBV4-1 to TRBJ1-2; possibly TRBD1 for D (5 bases). Trimming removed 3 bases from V and 5 bases from J, with 22 bases in between. CDR1 and CDR2 (germline): MGHRA, YSYEKL. The CDR3 has 17 amino acids. The DNA of the CDR3 is TGCGCCAGCAGCCAGCTTCGGGGGTCAGGGACCTTTTATGGCTACACCTTC. This translates into CASSQLRGSGTFYGYTF.

V gene TRBV3-1 combines with J gene TRBJ1-5; D might be TRBD1 (5 bases). Deletions cut 7 bases from V and 4 bases from J, with 14 bases between. The CDR3 consists of 14 residues. From germline, CDR1 is LGHDT and CDR2 YNNKEL (reference sequence). The CDR3 reads CASNSGYSNQPQHF. Here the CDR3 DNA reads TGTGCCAGCAACTCAGGGTATTCGAATCAGCCCCAGCATTTT.

This clonotype was observed once. The V gene is TRBV11-2, the J gene TRBJ1-1; no definite D call. Germline loops: CDR1 SGHAT, CDR2 FQNNGV. Trimming removed 3 bases from V and 8 bases from J, with 16 bases in between. The CDR3 loop spans 14 amino acids. DNA for the CDR3: TGTGCCAGCAGCTTGAGTGGGGAAGCTGGGGAAGCTTTCTTT. This translates into CASSLSGEAGEAFF.

The CDR3 nucleotides are TGTGCCAGCAGTTACTCGATGGGACAGGGGGGTTACGAGCAGTACGTC. This translates into CASSYSMGQGGYEQYV. The chain carries TRBV6-2 or TRBV6-3 and TRBJ2-7, with 11 bases fitting TRBD1. Germline trimming cut 0 bases from V and 4 bases from J; bases unmatched to any gene: 5. CDR3 length: 16 residues. Germline V gives CDR1 MNHEY, CDR2 SVGEGT.

This clonotype was counted at least ten times. V gene TRBV6-1 combines with J gene TRBJ2-1; D is perhaps TRBD1 or TRBD2 (5 bases each). This CDR3 spans 12 amino acids. Trimming pared 5 bases from V and 9 bases from J, leaving 11 bases between. CDR1 is MNHNS, CDR2 SASEGT, per germline. The CDR3 region is CASSSGRFEQFF. CDR3 bases: TGTGCCAGCAGTTCGGGACGTTTTGAGCAGTTCTTC.

This clonotype has more than one count but fewer than ten. An end of the junction does not agree with germline; a read error may underlie this. The rearrangement uses TRBV7-2 and TRBJ2-1; 9 nucleotides line up with TRBD2. The CDR3 length is 16 residues. Germline lookup yields CDR1 SGHTA and CDR2 FQGNSA. For the CDR3, the DNA is TGTGTCAGCAGCTCCCTTAGCGGGGGAATATACAATGAGCAGTTCTTC. Protein product: CVSSSLSGGIYNEQFF.

The sample holds a few counts of this clonotype. The CDR3 DNA sequence: TGCAGTGCTATAAATAGCGCCGATACGCAGTATTTT. Its protein is CSAINSADTQYF. The gene calls are TRBV20-1 and TRBJ2-3; perhaps TRBD2 as D (5 bases). Per the germline V gene, CDR1 is DFQATT and CDR2 is SNEGSKA (reference sequence). This CDR3 is built from 12 residues. V shed 4 bases and J shed 6 bases, with 11 bases lying between them.